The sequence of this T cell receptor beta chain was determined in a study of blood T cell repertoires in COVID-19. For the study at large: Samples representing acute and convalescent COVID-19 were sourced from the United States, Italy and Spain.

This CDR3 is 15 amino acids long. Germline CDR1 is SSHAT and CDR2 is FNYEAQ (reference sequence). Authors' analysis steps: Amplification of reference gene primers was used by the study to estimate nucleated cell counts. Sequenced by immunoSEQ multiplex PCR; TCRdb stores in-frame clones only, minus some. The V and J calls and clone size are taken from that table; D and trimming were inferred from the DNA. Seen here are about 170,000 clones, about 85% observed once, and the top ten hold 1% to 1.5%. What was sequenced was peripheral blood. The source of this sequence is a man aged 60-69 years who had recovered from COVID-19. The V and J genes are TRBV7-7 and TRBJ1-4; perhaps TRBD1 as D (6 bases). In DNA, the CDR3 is TGTGCTAGCGGGCCGCGGGGGGCAGCTAATGAAAAACTGTTTTTT. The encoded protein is CASGPRGAANEKLFF.